The entry below describes one T cell receptor (beta chain). Trimming at V came to 5 bases and at J to 10 bases, leaving 5 bases not matched to a gene. The CDR3 extends over 12 amino acids. The germline gives CDR1 SEHNR, CDR2 FQNEAQ (reference sequence). Method: immunoSEQ multiplex PCR; TCRdb's copy keeps in-frame clones and lacks some. The sample lists 200,000 to 250,000 clones, around four fifths occurring once. The data are from a study of blood T cell repertoires in COVID-19. The sequence came from an older woman with active or convalescent COVID-19. Source material: peripheral blood. The chain is built from TRBV7-9 and TRBJ1-5, with 7 bases lining up with TRBD1. CDR3 protein: CASSPYRGPQHF. CDR3 DNA: TGTGCCAGCAGCCCGTACAGGGGACCCCAGCATTTT. The full variable domain, its missing parts supplied by reference TRBV7-9 and TRBJ1-5, is DTGVSQNPRHKITKRGQNVTFRCDPISEHNRLYWYRQTLGQGPEFLTYFQNEAQLEKSRLLSDRFSAERPKGSFSTLEIQRTEQGDSAMYLCASSPYRGPQHFGDGTRLSIL.